This T cell receptor beta chain appears in the sequencing data of a study of cytomegalovirus exposure and HLA in healthy donors. General study points: The authors listed 150 to 200 TCR beta chains as cytomegalovirus-associated. A later analysis by the authors found several of the most significant clusters apparently linked to common viral pathogens.

The PCR ran on 60 Vbeta and 13 Jbeta primers. Assay: immunoSEQ multiplex PCR; the TCRdb copy retains only in-frame clones and omits some. The repertoire holds about 200,000 clones, with 81% as singletons. Germline V lookup: CDR1 KGHSH, CDR2 LQKENI. This CDR3 spans 13 amino acids. The V gene lost 3 bases and the J gene lost 6 bases, with 11 bases spanning the gap. Points on this clone: Its specificity is unknown.

The source is a man aged 18-30 years in good health and CMV-seronegative. The rearrangement links TRBV18 to TRBJ1-1; no firm D call. Sequenced sample: PBMCs. The chain's CDR3 is CASSPLESAEAFF. CDR3 DNA sequence: TGTGCCAGCTCACCTTTGGAGTCCGCTGAAGCTTTCTTT.